These 30 T cell receptor beta chains came from one sample sequenced in a study of control samples from healthy donors and cancer patients. Only in-frame clones appear in the TCRdb table, and some are missing; sequencing was by immunoSEQ multiplex PCR. The profile shows about 150,000 clones, just under 95% of them singletons. Source material: blood. The receptors originated from a man in his forties or fifties in good health.

The V call is TRBV28, the J call TRBJ1-2, with D tentatively TRBD1 (6 bases). Germline V lookup: CDR1 MDHEN, CDR2 SYDVKM. The CDR3 is made up of 12 amino acids. Trimming removed 5 bases at V and 7 bases at J, with 11 bases between. Written as DNA, the CDR3 is TGTGCCAGCAGTACCGCCAGGGGTGGCTACACCTTC. It yields the protein CASSTARGGYTF.

The chain is built from TRBV7-2 and TRBJ1-1; perhaps TRBD1 as D (5 bases). In germline, CDR1 is SGHTA, CDR2 FQGNSA. V lost 0 bases to trimming and J lost 8 bases, with 10 bases between them. The CDR3 is 13 amino acids. CDR3 sequence (DNA): TGTGCCAGCAGCTTAGCGGGACTCCAAGAAGCTTTCTTT. Amino acids: CASSLAGLQEAFF.

Points on this clone: One end of the junction fails to match germline, which may point to a read error. The chain employs TRBV28 and TRBJ2-2; D gene unclear. Germline V lookup: CDR1 MDHEN, CDR2 SYDVKM. The CDR3 sequence is 15 residues long. The CDR3 loop is CASSVWDADTGELFF. In DNA form, the CDR3 reads TGTGCCAGCAGTGTATGGGATGCCGACACCGGGGAGCTGTTTTTT.

This clone was seen a handful of times. The J gene is TRBJ1-1, the V gene TRBV5-1; D is uncertain. V was pared by 4 bases and J by 5 bases, with 9 bases between. Per the germline V gene, CDR1 is SGHRS and CDR2 is YFSETQ. The CDR3 loop spans 12 amino acids. Here the CDR3 DNA reads TGCGCCAGCAGCCCGGGTGGGACTGAAGCTTTCTTT. This codes for CASSPGGTEAFF.

This chain uses TRBV7-6 with TRBJ1-5; unclear D gene. Trimming left V 2 bases short and J 5 bases short, with 13 bases between. Germline lookup yields CDR1 SGHVS and CDR2 FNYEAQ. The CDR3 spans 15 residues. CDR3 DNA sequence: TGTGCCAGCAGCTTAAGTGGCGGATCGGATCAGCCCCAGCATTTT. Translating gives CASSLSGGSDQPQHF.

V and J are TRBV19 and TRBJ2-5; the D gene is possibly TRBD2 (5 bases). Deletions cut 1 base from V and 4 bases from J, with 10 bases between. The CDR3 contains 14 residues. Germline V gene data show CDR1 as LNHDA and CDR2 as SQIVND (reference sequence). DNA of the CDR3: TGTGCCAGTAGTATAGGGGCTAGCTCAGAGACCCAGTACTTC. It yields the protein CASSIGASSETQYF.

The chain joins TRBV24-1 to TRBJ1-2, with D uncertain. The CDR3 runs 15 residues. V gave up 4 bases and J gave up 8 bases, with 19 bases separating them. Germline CDR1 reads KGHDR; CDR2 reads SFDVKD. In DNA form, the CDR3 reads TGTGCCACCAGTGAACCTCGGACCGGCGCGGGGGGCTACACCTTC. Its translation: CATSEPRTGAGGYTF.

V gene TRBV19 combines with J gene TRBJ1-1, with 8 bases fitting TRBD1. The V and J ends lost 6 bases and 8 bases, in that order; junction bases with no gene match: 8. Germline CDR1 reads LNHDA; CDR2 reads SQIVND (reference sequence). This CDR3 has 13 amino acids. The CDR3 spells CASRETGGREAFF. The CDR3 DNA reads TGTGCCAGTAGGGAAACAGGGGGTCGAGAAGCTTTCTTT.

The V call is TRBV5-5, the J call TRBJ2-7; D might be TRBD1 (5 bases). Per germline, CDR1 SGHKS and CDR2 YYEKEE (reference sequence). This CDR3 has 12 amino acids. Trimming took 1 base from V and 5 from J, leaving 7 bases between them. The CDR3 DNA is TGTGCCAGCAGCTTGTCAGGGAACGAGCAGTACTTC. As protein: CASSLSGNEQYF.

The CDR3 nucleotides read TGTGCCACCAGTGTGGGGGCTTTCTATGGCTACACCTTC. It codes for CATSVGAFYGYTF. This chain links TRBV24-1 with TRBJ1-2; tentative D call: TRBD1 (6 bases). Germline assignment: CDR1 KGHDR and CDR2 SFDVKD. There are 13 residues in the CDR3. The V end lost 5 bases, the J end lost 4 bases, and 10 bases lay between the germline ends.

The count of this clone is one. The chain recombines TRBV11-2 with TRBJ1-1, with a possible D match to TRBD1 (5 bases). This CDR3 region has 13 residues. The V gene's germline CDR1 is SGHAT and CDR2 FQNNGV. V was pared by 6 bases and J by 0 bases, with 8 bases between. CDR3 protein: CASRDSMNTEAFF. CDR3 in DNA: TGTGCCAGCAGAGACAGTATGAACACTGAAGCTTTCTTT.

The chain has TRBV5-5 and TRBJ1-2; 7 bases map to TRBD1. CDR3 length equals 15 residues. From germline, CDR1 is SGHKS and CDR2 YYEKEE (reference sequence). V gave up 0 bases and J gave up 8 bases; unmatched junction bases: 10. In nucleotides, the CDR3 is TGTGCCAGCAGCTTGGGAGAGGACAGGCTCGACGGCTACACCTTC. This translates into CASSLGEDRLDGYTF. The entire variable domain, with the rest obtained from reference TRBV5-5 and TRBJ1-2, is as follows: DAGVTQSPTHLIKTRGQQVTLRCSPISGHKSVSWYQQVLGQGPQFIFQYYEKEERGRGNFPDRFSARQFPNYSSELNVNALLLGDSALYLCASSLGEDRLDGYTFGSGTRLTVV.

This rearrangement joins TRBV14 to TRBJ1-4; 10 nucleotides agree with TRBD1. J was trimmed by 3 bases and V by 4 bases; bases with no gene match: 2. CDR1 and CDR2 from the germline V gene are SGHDN and FVKESK. The CDR3 covers 15 residues. The CDR3 bases are TGTGCCAGCAGCCTGGACAGGGGGGCTAATGAAAAACTGTTTTTT. Translation gives CASSLDRGANEKLFF. Using reference TRBV14 and TRBJ1-4 for the parts outside the CDR3, the full variable domain is EAGVTQFPSHSVIEKGQTVTLRCDPISGHDNLYWYRRVMGKEIKFLLHFVKESKQDESGMPNNRFLAERTGGTYSTLKVQPAELEDSGVYFCASSLDRGANEKLFFGSGTQLSVL.

V usage is TRBV9 and J usage is TRBJ1-2; D is possibly TRBD1 (5 bases). Germline V gives CDR1 SGDLS, CDR2 YYNGEE. The CDR3 totals 13 residues. The germline V and J ends were trimmed by 3 bases and 2 bases, with 8 bases remaining between them. The DNA of the CDR3 is TGTGCCAGCAGCGCGGACACCAACTATGGCTACACCTTC. Its protein product is CASSADTNYGYTF.

The chain carries TRBV6-2 or TRBV6-3 and TRBJ1-3; D gene unclear. This CDR3 has 17 residues. Germline assignment: CDR1 MNHEY and CDR2 SVGEGT. V was shortened by 3 bases and J by 0 bases, with 15 bases between the two germline ends. This CDR3 reads CASSYIPVRSSGNTIYF. CDR3 coding DNA: TGTGCCAGCAGTTATATCCCGGTGAGGAGCTCTGGAAACACCATATATTTT.

This clone appeared a few times. The rearrangement links TRBV4-2 to TRBJ2-2; D call uncertain. The CDR3 contains 11 residues. V lost 3 bases and J 7 bases, leaving 3 bases between the germline ends. From germline, CDR1 is LGHNA and CDR2 YNFKEQ. The CDR3 nucleotides read TGTGCCAGCAGCCACCTCGGGGAGCTGTTTTTT. It yields the protein CASSHLGELFF.

This chain joins TRBV10-1 and TRBJ2-3; TRBD1 aligns across 8 bases. The CDR3 runs to 15 residues. Trimming took 3 bases from V and 5 from J; bases not matched to a gene: 7. From germline, CDR1 is WNHNN and CDR2 SYGVQD (reference sequence). CDR3 coding DNA: TGCGCCAGCAGTGAAGCCAGGGGGCTTGAAGATACGCAGTATTTT. As protein: CASSEARGLEDTQYF.

V is TRBV7-9 and J is TRBJ1-4; tentatively, D is TRBD1 (5 bases). CDR3 length equals 15 residues. V was shortened by 8 bases and J by 8 bases, with 21 bases between the two germline ends. Germline V gene sequence: CDR1 SEHNR, CDR2 FQNEAQ (reference sequence). The CDR3 here is CASESGALRGEKLFF. CDR3 in DNA: TGTGCCAGCGAATCCGGGGCTCTTCGGGGGGAAAAACTGTTTTTT.

The chain links TRBV20-1 to TRBJ1-1; D is unclear. CDR3 size: 11 residues. V lost 6 bases, J lost 0 bases, and 5 bases lay in between. Germline CDR1 reads DFQATT; CDR2 reads SNEGSKA (reference sequence). The CDR3 region has the DNA TGCAGTGCGGAATTGAACACTGAAGCTTTCTTT. This translates into CSAELNTEAFF.

This clone was seen a single time. This chain uses TRBV19 with TRBJ2-7, with 8 bases that match TRBD1. Germline loops: CDR1 LNHDA, CDR2 SQIVND (reference sequence). The CDR3 length is 14 residues. The J segment lost 3 bases and the V segment lost 5 bases, leaving 6 bases of the junction unmatched. For the CDR3, the DNA is TGTGCCAGTAGTTTCCGGACAGGGCTCTACGAGCAGTACTTC. It specifies CASSFRTGLYEQYF.

The chain employs TRBV24-1 and TRBJ2-2; 9 bases match TRBD1. The CDR3 runs 18 residues. The ends lost 1 base at V and 3 bases at J; junction bases unmatched: 8. Germline CDR1 reads KGHDR; CDR2 reads SFDVKD. CDR3 region: CATSDFRTGDLDTGELFF. The CDR3, as DNA: TGTGCCACCAGTGATTTCCGGACAGGGGATCTGGACACCGGGGAGCTGTTTTTT.

The chain joins TRBV4-2 to TRBJ1-2; D ambiguous. Germline V gene lookup returns CDR1 LGHNA and CDR2 YNFKEQ. CDR3 length equals 15 residues. Trimming removed 0 bases from V and 2 bases from J, with 10 bases in between. The chain's CDR3 is CASSQDLADNYGYTF. The CDR3 DNA reads TGTGCCAGCAGCCAAGATTTGGCAGACAACTATGGCTACACCTTC.

This clone was seen just once. V usage is TRBV30 and J usage is TRBJ1-5, with TRBD1 as a possible D gene (6 bases). The CDR3 loop spans 14 amino acids. Germline V CDR1 and CDR2: GTSNPN, SVGIG (reference sequence). V shed 0 bases and J shed 5 bases, with 11 bases lying between them. CDR3 sequence: CAWSVGAGDQPQHF. CDR3 DNA sequence: TGTGCCTGGAGTGTCGGGGCAGGGGATCAGCCCCAGCATTTT.

The chain carries TRBV7-2 and TRBJ1-2; D is uncertain. There are 14 residues in the CDR3. CDR1 is SGHTA, CDR2 FQGNSA, per germline. The V and J ends lost 1 base and 3 bases respectively, with 9 bases between them. Here the CDR3 DNA reads TGTGCCAGCAGCTTAGACCCGGTCTACTATGGCTACACCTTC. It encodes CASSLDPVYYGYTF.

This chain connects TRBV30 to TRBJ1-3, with no clear D. In germline, CDR1 is GTSNPN, CDR2 SVGIG (reference sequence). The CDR3 runs to 14 residues. The ends were cut back, 3 bases at V and 4 bases at J, with 13 bases in the middle. DNA of the CDR3: TGTGCCTGGAGCGCCAGGAATTACGGAAACACCATATATTTT. Amino acids: CAWSARNYGNTIYF.

V usage is TRBV6-1 and J usage is TRBJ1-1; the D gene is possibly TRBD1 (6 bases). Germline CDR1 is MNHNS and CDR2 is SASEGT. The V end lost 2 bases, the J end lost 5 bases, and 15 bases lay between the germline ends. The CDR3 is made up of 15 amino acids. This chain's CDR3 is CASSEPPGAGTEAFF. The CDR3 bases are TGTGCCAGCAGTGAACCCCCGGGGGCGGGGACTGAAGCTTTCTTT.

The chain links TRBV13 to TRBJ1-3; D is perhaps TRBD1 (6 bases). CDR3 length: 16 amino acids. V lost 4 bases and J 2 bases, leaving 15 bases between the germline ends. Germline-derived CDR1 and CDR2 are PRHDT and FYEKMQ (reference sequence). CDR3 bases: TGTGCCAGCAGCTCCCGACAAAGGGGGACTGGAAACACCATATATTTT. The encoded protein is CASSSRQRGTGNTIYF.

The rearrangement joins TRBV19 to TRBJ1-2; tentative D call: TRBD1 (5 bases). In germline, CDR1 is LNHDA, CDR2 SQIVND (reference sequence). V lost 3 bases and J 5 bases, leaving 13 bases between the germline ends. CDR3 length: 14 amino acids. The CDR3, as DNA: TGTGCCAGTAGTATTCTTCAGGGTGGGTATGGCTACACCTTC. Encoded protein: CASSILQGGYGYTF.

The chain carries TRBV29-1 and TRBJ2-7, with D perhaps TRBD2 (6 bases). V was shortened by 4 bases and J by 1 base, with 17 bases between the two germline ends. The CDR3 consists of 15 residues. From germline, CDR1 is SQVTM and CDR2 ANQGSEA. The CDR3 sequence is CSVVGRVRGSYEQYF. The CDR3 nucleotides read TGCAGCGTTGTGGGTAGGGTGCGGGGATCCTACGAGCAGTACTTC.

The V call is TRBV3-1 (or the pseudogene TRBV3-2), the J call TRBJ1-1, with D uncertain. This CDR3 contains 12 residues. The V gene's germline CDR1 is LGHDT and CDR2 YNNKEL (reference sequence). V lost 4 bases and J lost 0, with 3 bases in between. The DNA of the CDR3 is TGTGCCAGCAGCCGACTGAACACTGAAGCTTTCTTT. Translated, it gives CASSRLNTEAFF.